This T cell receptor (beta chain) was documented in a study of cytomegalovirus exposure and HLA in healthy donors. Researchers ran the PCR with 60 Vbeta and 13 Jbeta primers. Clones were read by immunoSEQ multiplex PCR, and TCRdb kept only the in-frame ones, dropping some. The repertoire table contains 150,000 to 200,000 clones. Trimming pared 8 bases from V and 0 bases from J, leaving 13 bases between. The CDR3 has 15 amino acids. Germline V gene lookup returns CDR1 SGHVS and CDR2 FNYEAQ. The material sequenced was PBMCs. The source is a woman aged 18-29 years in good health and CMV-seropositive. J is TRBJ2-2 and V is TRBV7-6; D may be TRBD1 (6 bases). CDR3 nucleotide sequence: TGTGCCAGCCATAGCCGGACAGCGAACACCGGGGAGCTGTTTTTT. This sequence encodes CASHSRTANTGELFF.